A selection of T cell receptor beta chains follows, all from one sample in a study of blood T cell repertoires in COVID-19. This table comes from immunoSEQ multiplex PCR, and its TCRdb copy is limited to in-frame clones, with some not included. The sample shows some 150,000 clones, about 80% of them seen only once. The sample taken for sequencing was peripheral blood. These receptors all come from an elderly woman in a cohort sampled during active or convalescent COVID-19. Both conserved end residues are part of each CDR3. A D gene is named only where the DNA matches it firmly. Size values are once, few and many counts, or a class for expanded clones, and some rows have none.

NA	NA	15	TRBJ2-3	TRBV7-9	CASSPRGGSTDTQYF	TGTGCCAGCAGCCCCCGTGGGGGGTCCACAGATACGCAGTATTTT
NA	NA	12	TRBJ1-1	TRBV28	CASRTGNTEAFF	TGTGCCAGCAGGACAGGTAACACTGAAGCTTTCTTT
NA	NA	16	TRBJ1-1	TRBV6-6	CASSKPGQKMNTEAFF	TGTGCCAGCAGTAAGCCGGGACAAAAAATGAACACTGAAGCTTTCTTT
NA	NA	14	TRBJ2-3	TRBV7-9	CASSVSGVADTQYF	TGTGCCAGCAGCGTTAGCGGAGTAGCGGATACGCAGTATTTT
NA	NA	15	TRBJ2-3	TRBV6-4	CASSVTRANTDTQYF	TGTGCCAGCAGTGTAACGCGGGCAAACACAGATACGCAGTATTTT
TRBD2	NA	16	TRBJ2-5	TRBV7-8	CASSLGASGVQETQYF	TGTGCCAGCAGCTTAGGAGCTAGCGGGGTTCAAGAGACCCAGTACTTC
NA	NA	16	TRBJ2-1	TRBV7-2	CASSFAGNSPYNEQFF	TGTGCCAGCAGCTTCGCGGGGAACTCACCGTACAATGAGCAGTTCTTC
NA	NA	13	TRBJ1-2	TRBV7-9	CASSETASYGYTF	TGTGCCAGCAGCGAGACAGCGAGCTATGGCTACACCTTC
NA	NA	14	TRBJ1-1	TRBV14	CASSETGFDTEAFF	TGTGCCAGCAGCGAGACGGGGTTCGACACTGAAGCTTTCTTT
NA	NA	16	TRBJ1-4	TRBV7-3	CASSPFRESTNEKLFF	TGTGCCAGCAGCCCCTTCCGGGAGTCTACTAATGAAAAACTGTTTTTT
TRBD2	NA	17	TRBJ2-2	TRBV4-2	CASSQDPAGGSVGELFF	TGTGCCAGCAGCCAAGACCCAGCGGGGGGCTCGGTCGGGGAGCTGTTTTTT
NA	NA	16	TRBJ2-1	TRBV14	CASSQEWTVSYNEQFF	TGTGCCAGCAGCCAAGAGTGGACAGTATCCTACAATGAGCAGTTCTTC
TRBD2	NA	16	TRBJ2-3	TRBV15	CATSSYSGGGTDTQYF	TGTGCCACCAGCAGCTACAGCGGGGGGGGCACAGATACGCAGTATTTT
TRBD2	NA	13	TRBJ2-3	TRBV11-2	CASSLSGGASFYF	TGTGCCAGCAGCCTAAGCGGGGGGGCTTCGTTTTATTTT
TRBD2	NA	15	TRBJ2-3	TRBV5-4	CASSLLLAGLHTQYF	TGTGCCAGCAGCTTGCTACTAGCGGGGCTTCATACGCAGTATTTT
TRBD1	NA	14	TRBJ1-1	TRBV19	CASRPDRVNTEAFF	TGTGCCAGTAGACCCGACAGGGTGAACACTGAAGCTTTCTTT
NA	NA	13	TRBJ1-5	TRBV19	CASKGAGNQPQHF	TGTGCCAGTAAAGGGGCGGGGAATCAGCCCCAGCATTTT
TRBD1	NA	15	TRBJ2-1	TRBV6-5	CASSSRDRGPNEQFF	TGTGCCAGCAGCTCGCGGGACAGGGGGCCCAATGAGCAGTTCTTC
NA	NA	13	TRBJ1-1	TRBV19	CASASGQNTEAFF	TGTGCCAGTGCCTCGGGACAAAACACTGAAGCTTTCTTT
TRBD1	NA	13	TRBJ1-2	TRBV19	CASSDRGPGGYTF	TGTGCCAGTAGCGACAGGGGGCCCGGTGGCTACACCTTC
NA	NA	17	TRBJ2-3	TRBV3-1/TRBV3-2	CASSQNSGGQGLGTQYF	TGTGCCAGCAGCCAAAACTCTGGTGGGCAGGGGTTAGGTACGCAGTATTTT
NA	NA	14	TRBJ1-3	TRBV7-2	CASSPPSSGNTIYF	TGTGCCAGCAGCCCTCCTTCTTCTGGAAACACCATATATTTT
TRBD1	NA	14	TRBJ1-1	TRBV19	CASTPGQMNTEAFF	TGTGCCAGCACCCCGGGACAGATGAACACTGAAGCTTTCTTT
TRBD1	NA	14	TRBJ2-7	TRBV3-1/TRBV3-2	CASSLGDSSYEQYF	TGTGCCAGCAGCCTAGGGGACAGCTCCTACGAGCAGTACTTC
TRBD1	NA	13	TRBJ1-4	TRBV19	CASTWTGGEKLFF	TGTGCCAGTACTTGGACAGGAGGGGAAAAACTGTTTTTT
TRBD1	once	13	TRBJ2-5	TRBV12-3/TRBV12-4	CASSTGAQETQYF	TGTGCCAGCAGTACAGGGGCCCAAGAGACCCAGTACTTC
NA	NA	15	TRBJ1-2	TRBV30	CAWSGSFARDYGYTF	TGTGCCTGGAGTGGGAGCTTTGCACGGGACTATGGCTACACCTTC
NA	NA	11	TRBJ1-1	TRBV20-1	CSAGEGTEAFF	TGCAGTGCAGGGGAGGGCACTGAAGCTTTCTTT
NA	few	16	TRBJ1-1	TRBV11-2	CASTSFWGGTNTEAFF	TGTGCCAGCACCTCGTTTTGGGGCGGAACGAACACTGAAGCTTTCTTT
TRBD1	NA	19	TRBJ2-6	TRBV15	CATSKKSGQGLSGANVLTF	TGTGCCACCAGCAAAAAATCGGGACAGGGGTTATCTGGGGCCAACGTCCTGACTTTC